The 21 T cell receptor beta chains listed next were all sequenced from one sample in a study of blood T cell repertoires in COVID-19. Data came from immunoSEQ multiplex PCR; TCRdb stores just in-frame clones and leaves some out. The sample holds 90,000 to 110,000 clones, roughly four fifths seen once. Sequencing input: peripheral blood. The receptors originated from a woman aged 70-85 years with acute or convalescent COVID-19.

This sequence joins TRBV7-9 and TRBJ2-5; TRBD2 matches 10 bases. The CDR3 has 17 amino acids. Germline V gene sequence: CDR1 SEHNR, CDR2 FQNEAQ (reference sequence). Germline trimming cut 4 bases from V and 5 bases from J; bases unmatched to any gene: 13. The CDR3 reads CASSSPRLAGVWETQYF. In DNA, the CDR3 is TGTGCCAGCAGCTCCCCCCGGCTAGCGGGGGTGTGGGAGACCCAGTACTTC. Full variable domain (outside the CDR3, taken from reference TRBV7-9 and TRBJ2-5): DTGVSQNPRHKITKRGQNVTFRCDPISEHNRLYWYRQTLGQGPEFLTYFQNEAQLEKSRLLSDRFSAERPKGSFSTLEIQRTEQGDSAMYLCASSSPRLAGVWETQYFGPGTRLLVL.

This chain connects TRBV7-5 to TRBJ1-2; TRBD1 was called by the table and not checked on the DNA. TRBV7-5 is recorded as a pseudogene. CDR3 length: 21 amino acids. The CDR3 sequence: CVRSLIPTDREGGWAGYGYTF. Written as DNA, the CDR3 is TGTGTCAGAAGCTTAATCCCAACGGACAGGGAAGGCGGCTGGGCGGGCTATGGCTACACCTTC.

This clone was detected once. CDR3 nucleotides: TGCGCCAGCAGCTTGGGGACGCAGCGGTCCGGGGAGCTGTTTTTT. Its protein product is CASSLGTQRSGELFF. This chain joins TRBV5-1 and TRBJ2-2, with a weak D call TRBD2 (5 bases). The CDR3 covers 15 residues. Trimming removed 0 bases at V and 6 bases at J, with 12 bases between. Germline loops: CDR1 SGHRS, CDR2 YFSETQ.

This clone was observed a single time. The J gene is TRBJ2-1, the V gene TRBV7-9, with TRBD1 matching 11 bases. The V segment lost 5 bases and the J segment 8 bases; nucleotides outside the gene matches: 8. The CDR3 is made up of 15 amino acids. Per the germline V gene, CDR1 is SEHNR and CDR2 is FQNEAQ (reference sequence). The CDR3 here is CASSPGTGGFHEQFF. DNA for the CDR3: TGTGCCAGCAGCCCAGGGACAGGGGGATTTCATGAGCAGTTCTTC.

J is TRBJ2-5 and V is TRBV28, with D possibly matching TRBD2 (6 bases). The V end was cut by 3 bases, the J end by 7 bases, with 6 bases between. Germline CDR1 is MDHEN and CDR2 is SYDVKM. This CDR3 region has 11 residues. CDR3: CASSFGGTQYF. The CDR3 DNA sequence: TGTGCCAGCAGTTTCGGGGGGACCCAGTACTTC.

The rearrangement uses TRBV5-4 and TRBJ2-6; perhaps TRBD2 as D (5 bases). The CDR3 is 16 residues long. Germline CDR1 and CDR2: SGHNT and YYREEE (reference sequence). The V end was cut by 5 bases, the J end by 2 bases, with 14 bases between. The CDR3 coding sequence is TGTGCCAGCAGATCCAGAACGGGGACTGGGGCCAACGTCCTGACTTTC. Amino acid sequence: CASRSRTGTGANVLTF.

The chain carries TRBV28 and TRBJ1-2; 10 bases agree with TRBD1. The CDR3 covers 14 residues. Per the germline V gene, CDR1 is MDHEN and CDR2 is SYDVKM. With 5 bases clipped from V and 7 bases from J, the junction kept 7 bases outside the gene matches. CDR3 bases: TGTGCCAGCAGTCCCGGGACAGGGGCAGTTGGCTACACCTTC. Its protein is CASSPGTGAVGYTF.

This clone was observed once. The rearrangement joins TRBV6-1 to TRBJ2-1, with 16 bases lining up with TRBD2. The CDR3 length is 18 residues. V lost 3 bases and J lost 10; bases outside the gene matches: 12. Per the germline V gene, CDR1 is MNHNS and CDR2 is SASEGT. The CDR3, as DNA: TGTGCCAGCAGTGATTTGGGACTAGCGGGAGGGAACAGGGGGGAGCAGTTCTTC. Its protein product is CASSDLGLAGGNRGEQFF.

The chain couples TRBV6-5 to TRBJ1-4; D call uncertain. This CDR3 spans 13 amino acids. Trimming removed 6 bases from V and 2 bases from J, with 7 bases in between. Germline values: CDR1 MNHEY, CDR2 SVGAGI. The CDR3 spells CASSPGTNEKLFF. As DNA, the CDR3 is TGTGCCAGCAGCCCGGGGACTAATGAAAAACTGTTTTTT.

J is TRBJ2-1 and V is TRBV12-3 or TRBV12-4; 7 nucleotides align to TRBD2. This CDR3 has 13 residues. With 3 bases clipped from V and 9 bases from J, the junction kept 5 bases outside the gene matches. The CDR3 spells CASSFVLAAEQFF. CDR3 DNA: TGTGCCAGCAGTTTTGTCCTAGCGGCTGAGCAGTTCTTC.

This clone was seen only a few times. The rearrangement links TRBV5-1 to TRBJ1-1, with D maybe TRBD1 (6 bases). The CDR3 sequence is 15 residues long. Germline loops: CDR1 SGHRS, CDR2 YFSETQ. Trimming stripped 0 bases from V and 4 bases from J, with 13 bases between. The CDR3 DNA follows: TGCGCCAGCAGCTTGGATTCAGGGGCGCGCACTGAAGCTTTCTTT. Translation: CASSLDSGARTEAFF. The whole variable domain, filled in from reference TRBV5-1 and TRBJ1-1, reads KAGVTQTPRYLIKTRGQQVTLSCSPISGHRSVSWYQQTPGQGLQFLFEYFSETQRNKGNFPGRFSGRQFSNSRSEMNVSTLELGDSALYLCASSLDSGARTEAFFGQGTRLTVV.

V is TRBV9 and J is TRBJ2-5; tentative D call: TRBD2 (7 bases). The CDR3 length is 15 residues. CDR1 and CDR2 from the germline V gene are SGDLS and YYNGEE. Between the trimmed V and J ends, which lost 4 bases and 5 bases, there was a span of 18 bases. The CDR3 sequence: CASSPSGGGLETQYF. The CDR3 DNA sequence: TGTGCCAGCAGCCCCAGTGGGGGGGGCCTCGAGACCCAGTACTTC. Using reference TRBV9 and TRBJ2-5 for the parts outside the CDR3, the full variable domain is DSGVTQTPKHLITATGQRVTLRCSPRSGDLSVYWYQQSLDQGLQFLIQYYNGEERAKGNILERFSAQQFPDLHSELNLSSLELGDSALYFCASSPSGGGLETQYFGPGTRLLVL.

The chain employs TRBV7-9 and TRBJ2-7; the D gene is possibly TRBD2 (5 bases). V was clipped by 4 bases and J by 5 bases, with 15 bases between them. The germline V gene encodes CDR1 SEHNR and CDR2 FQNEAQ (reference sequence). CDR3 length equals 14 residues. The chain's CDR3 is CASSYLEVRHEQYF. The DNA of the CDR3 is TGTGCCAGCAGCTACCTGGAGGTCCGTCACGAGCAGTACTTC.

Only one count was recorded for this clone. The rearrangement links TRBV7-9 to TRBJ2-1; D call uncertain. The V and J ends lost 5 bases and 4 bases respectively, with 12 bases between them. The CDR3 loop spans 14 amino acids. CDR1 and CDR2 from the germline V gene are SEHNR and FQNEAQ (reference sequence). CDR3: CASSPETVYNEQFF. The CDR3 DNA follows: TGTGCCAGCAGCCCCGAAACGGTGTACAATGAGCAGTTCTTC.

The V gene is TRBV19, the J gene TRBJ2-2, with a tentative D call TRBD2 (5 bases). The V and J ends lost 5 bases and 7 bases respectively, with 17 bases between them. CDR1 and CDR2 from the germline V gene are LNHDA and SQIVND (reference sequence). The CDR3 contains 15 residues. CDR3 loop: CASSAPSGYDGELFF. The CDR3 nucleotides read TGTGCCAGTAGTGCCCCGTCGGGATATGACGGGGAGCTGTTTTTT.

The rearrangement joins TRBV15 to TRBJ1-1; TRBD1 might be the D (5 bases). With 5 bases removed from V and 1 base from J, the gap between germline ends came to 14 bases. From germline, CDR1 is LNHNV and CDR2 YYDKDF (reference sequence). The CDR3 is made up of 15 amino acids. CDR3 in DNA: TGTGCCACCAGCCCTCCTGGGGGGAAGAACACTGAAGCTTTCTTT. As protein: CATSPPGGKNTEAFF.

The chain links TRBV7-2 to TRBJ2-7; D unresolved. V lost 2 bases and J 4 bases, leaving 9 bases between the germline ends. There are 13 residues in the CDR3. Germline assignment: CDR1 SGHTA and CDR2 FQGNSA. The CDR3 protein is CASSLRNSYEQYF. In DNA form, the CDR3 reads TGTGCCAGCAGCTTACGGAACAGTTACGAGCAGTACTTC.

J is TRBJ2-2 and V is TRBV11-3; 8 bases are shared with TRBD2. CDR1 is SGHNT and CDR2 is YENEEA in the germline V gene. There are 13 residues in the CDR3. V dropped 3 bases and J dropped 8; count of bases not matched to a gene: 2. The CDR3 sequence is CASSLTSVGELFF. The CDR3 bases are TGTGCCAGCAGCTTGACTAGCGTTGGGGAGCTGTTTTTT. The full variable domain, with the rest looked up from reference TRBV11-3 and TRBJ2-2, is EAGVVQSPRYKIIEKKQPVAFWCNPISGHNTLYWYLQNLGQGPELLIRYENEEAVDDSQLPKDRFSAERLKGVDSTLKIQPAELGDSAVYLCASSLTSVGELFFGEGSRLTVL.

The chain has TRBV6-2 or TRBV6-3 and TRBJ1-3, with unresolved D. The CDR3 is 11 amino acids. The ends were cut back, 5 bases at V and 4 bases at J, with 3 bases in the middle. Germline V CDR1 and CDR2: MNHEY, SVGEGT. CDR3 sequence: CASSTGNTIYF. The CDR3 bases are TGTGCCAGCAGTACAGGAAACACCATATATTTT.

The V call is TRBV28, the J call TRBJ2-7; TRBD1 might be the D (6 bases). The ends were cut back, 6 bases at V and 3 bases at J, with 18 bases in the middle. Germline V gene data show CDR1 as MDHEN and CDR2 as SYDVKM. The CDR3 covers 15 residues. CDR3 DNA sequence: TGTGCCAGCAGCCTTCCACAGGGAGAGGTCTACGAGCAGTACTTC. Its translation is CASSLPQGEVYEQYF.

This clone was found once. V and J are TRBV29-1 and TRBJ1-1; 7 bases map to TRBD1. J lost 1 base, V lost 4 bases, and 3 bases had no gene match. Per the germline V gene, CDR1 is SQVTM and CDR2 is ANQGSEA. CDR3 size: 13 residues. CDR3: CSVGEGANTEAFF. DNA for the CDR3: TGCAGCGTTGGTGAGGGGGCGAACACTGAAGCTTTCTTT.